Listed here is a single T cell receptor (beta chain). Trimming took 3 bases from V and 6 from J; bases not matched to a gene: 12. CDR3 length: 18 residues. Germline values: CDR1 MGHDK, CDR2 SYGVNS. The data derive from a study of blood T cell repertoires in COVID-19. Across the study: Acute and convalescent COVID-19 samples came from the United States, Italy and Spain. Sample material is recorded as cDNA or gDNA derived from T cells, B-cell-depleted T cells, or PBMCs.

Sequenced by immunoSEQ multiplex PCR; TCRdb stores in-frame clones only, minus some. Of tens of thousands of clones listed, around 90% were seen once; the top ten hold 12%. The rearrangement joins TRBV25-1 to TRBJ2-2; 11 positions agree with TRBD2. This sequence originates from a man between 70 and 80 years old with acute or convalescent COVID-19. Sequenced sample: peripheral blood. The CDR3 spells CASSEGLAGGGIAGELFF. The CDR3 DNA follows: TGTGCCAGCAGTGAGGGCCTAGCGGGAGGCGGAATTGCCGGGGAGCTGTTTTTT.